The present entry profiles one T cell receptor beta chain with its context. This record comes from a study of T-cell memory formation after mild COVID-19. A single record per CDR3 protein comes from TCRdb applying MiXCR to the 5' RACE reads. This sample carries 85,000 to 130,000 distinct CDR3 sequences, around 12% of them seen once, and the ten largest clones take more than 25%. The CDR3 contains 15 residues. V gave up 3 bases and J gave up 8 bases; unmatched junction bases: 11. Sequencing used PBMCs or a T cell subset sorted from them (not recorded which). The clonotype comes from an adult woman who had mild COVID-19 (a few samples of this study predate the infection). Cell type and time point are not known. The genes are TRBV12-3 or TRBV12-4 and TRBJ2-3, with 7 bases that match TRBD1. In DNA, the CDR3 is TGTGCCAGCAGTTTCTGGCAGGGGGACAAAGGTACGCAGTATTTT. Translated, it gives CASSFWQGDKGTQYF.